The 24 T cell receptor beta chains below were found in one sample sequenced in a study of OX40 agonist ivuxolimab in advanced cancers. Method: immunoSEQ multiplex PCR; TCRdb's copy keeps in-frame clones and lacks some. The table includes around 10,000 clones, more than 60% detected once. The material sequenced was CD4+ or CD8+ T cells sorted from blood, taken in a trial of the OX40 agonist ivuxolimab. These receptors were taken from an adult with an advanced solid tumor such as melanoma, head and neck, liver or kidney cancer.

V gene TRBV19 combines with J gene TRBJ2-5; the D gene is possibly TRBD2 (7 bases). The V gene's germline CDR1 is LNHDA and CDR2 SQIVND (reference sequence). The CDR3 is 15 residues long. Trimming left V 6 bases short and J 5 bases short, with 19 bases between. CDR3 DNA: TGTGCCAGTAGCCAATCCGAGGGGGGGCCGGAGACCCAGTACTTC. It translates to CASSQSEGGPETQYF.

This clone qualifies as medium-sized. The chain employs TRBV30 and TRBJ2-2; 7 nucleotides align to TRBD1. Unmatched junction bases numbered 9, after V lost 2 bases and J lost 6 bases. The germline V gene has CDR1 GTSNPN and CDR2 SVGIG (reference sequence). The CDR3 totals 15 residues. CDR3 DNA: TGTGCCTGGAGTATTCTTGACAGGGAAGCCGGGGAGCTGTTTTTT. Translated: CAWSILDREAGELFF. The full variable domain, its missing parts supplied by reference TRBV30 and TRBJ2-2, is SQTIHQWPATLVQPVGSPLSLECTVEGTSNPNLYWYRQAAGRGLQLLFYSVGIGQISSEVPQNLSASRPQDRQFILSSKKLLLSDSGFYLCAWSILDREAGELFFGEGSRLTVL.

This clone is classed as medium-sized (0.01 to 0.1%). The gene calls are TRBV5-5 and TRBJ1-5; possible D gene TRBD1, 5 bases. There are 15 residues in the CDR3. Germline V lookup: CDR1 SGHKS, CDR2 YYEKEE (reference sequence). The germline V and J ends were trimmed by 4 bases and 5 bases, with 16 bases remaining between them. The CDR3 spells CASSLRGTLHQPQHF. The DNA for the CDR3 is TGTGCCAGCAGCCTCCGCGGGACTCTACATCAGCCCCAGCATTTT.

The V gene is TRBV6-6, the J gene TRBJ2-7; no firm D call. Trimming shortened V by 0 bases and J by 3 bases, and 3 bases separated the two germline ends. Germline V lookup: CDR1 MNHNY, CDR2 SVGAGI (reference sequence). This CDR3 has 12 residues. CDR3 DNA: TGTGCCAGCAGTTACTCAATCTACGAGCAGTACTTC. Translation gives CASSYSIYEQYF.

CDR3 sequence (DNA): TGTGCCAGCAGTGAAGCGCCGACCCATGTCACTGAGCAGTTCTTC. It encodes CASSEAPTHVTEQFF. The chain combines TRBV6-1 with TRBJ2-1; D is unresolved. Germline CDR1 reads MNHNS; CDR2 reads SASEGT. CDR3 size: 15 residues. The V and J ends lost 0 bases and 9 bases respectively, with 15 bases between them.

CDR3 in amino acids: CASSLLDRGNSEQYF. In DNA form, the CDR3 reads TGTGCCAGCAGCTTGCTGGACAGGGGGAATAGCGAGCAGTACTTC. This chain joins TRBV5-4 and TRBJ2-7; TRBD1 agrees at 10 bases. This CDR3 is built from 15 residues. V trimming: 1 base; J trimming: 6 bases; junction bases outside the gene matches: 7. Germline loops: CDR1 SGHNT, CDR2 YYREEE (reference sequence).

This sequence joins TRBV6-1 and TRBJ2-7; 7 nucleotides line up with TRBD2. Germline lookup yields CDR1 MNHNS and CDR2 SASEGT. The CDR3 is made up of 15 amino acids. V lost 2 bases to trimming and J lost 3 bases; unmatched junction nucleotides: 7. DNA for the CDR3: TGTGCCAGCAGTGAATGGGAGGGCCCGGGCTACGAGCAGTACTTC. It codes for CASSEWEGPGYEQYF.

Only one count was recorded for this clone. The chain couples TRBV6-1 to TRBJ1-2; D may be TRBD1 (5 bases). This CDR3 region has 13 residues. Trimming pared 3 bases from V and 5 bases from J, leaving 10 bases between. Germline V gene lookup returns CDR1 MNHNS and CDR2 SASEGT. The CDR3 loop is CASSEGRRYGYTF. CDR3 sequence (DNA): TGTGCCAGCAGTGAGGGACGGAGATATGGCTACACCTTC.

This clone is medium-sized by share. This chain links TRBV7-9 with TRBJ2-4, with D perhaps TRBD2 (5 bases). CDR3 length: 17 amino acids. From germline, CDR1 is SEHNR and CDR2 FQNEAQ (reference sequence). The germline V and J ends were trimmed by 2 bases and 0 bases, with 14 bases remaining between them. The CDR3 protein is CASSLNPGIKAKNIQYF. Written as DNA, the CDR3 is TGTGCCAGCAGCTTAAATCCGGGGATTAAAGCCAAAAACATTCAGTACTTC.

The rearrangement links TRBV7-9 to TRBJ2-1; D is unresolved. CDR1 is SEHNR and CDR2 is FQNEAQ in the germline V gene (reference sequence). With 5 bases removed from V and 7 bases from J, the gap between germline ends came to 9 bases. The CDR3 has 12 residues. The CDR3 bases are TGTGCCAGCAGCCCGATTAGTAATGAGCAGTTCTTC. Its translation is CASSPISNEQFF.

To note about this clone: This sample includes further DNA sequences coding for the same CDR3. Written as DNA, the CDR3 is TGTGCCAGCAGCTTAGGCGGGGGCCTCTACGAGCAGTACTTC. The encoded protein is CASSLGGGLYEQYF. The chain uses TRBV7-2 and TRBJ2-7; possible D gene TRBD2, 7 bases. This CDR3 comprises 14 residues. Germline values: CDR1 SGHTA, CDR2 FQGNSA. V was pared by 1 base and J by 3 bases, with 10 bases between.

The chain is built from TRBV19 and TRBJ2-1; unclear D gene. Germline-derived CDR1 and CDR2 are LNHDA and SQIVND (reference sequence). The CDR3 covers 11 residues. The germline V and J ends were trimmed by 4 bases and 9 bases, with 7 bases remaining between them. This chain's CDR3 is CASSTRGEQFF. CDR3 coding DNA: TGTGCCAGTAGTACCCGCGGTGAGCAGTTCTTC. The complete variable domain, with remaining parts taken from reference TRBV19 and TRBJ2-1, reads DGGITQSPKYLFRKEGQNVTLSCEQNLNHDAMYWYRQDPGQGLRLIYYSQIVNDFQKGDIAEGYSVSREKKESFPLTVTSAQKNPTAFYLCASSTRGEQFFGPGTRLTVL.

A remark on this clone: The sample contains more than one DNA sequence encoding this CDR3. This chain links TRBV6-4 with TRBJ2-3; D is unresolved. Germline assignment: CDR1 MRHNA and CDR2 SNTAGT. The CDR3 consists of 13 residues. V gave up 3 bases and J gave up 0 bases, with 4 bases separating them. Here the CDR3 DNA reads TGTGCCAGCAGTGAGGGCAGCACAGATACGCAGTATTTT. Its protein product is CASSEGSTDTQYF.

V usage is TRBV2 and J usage is TRBJ2-2, with D possibly being TRBD2 (6 bases). Trimming cost V 9 bases and J 9 bases, with 20 bases left between them. The CDR3 contains 14 residues. CDR1 is SNHLY, CDR2 FYNNEI, per germline. The CDR3 reads CASTTGVWDRELFF. CDR3 DNA: TGTGCCAGTACTACGGGGGTCTGGGATAGGGAGCTGTTTTTT.

This clone is large in the sample. This chain joins TRBV7-9 and TRBJ2-7, with D possibly TRBD1 on 5 matching bases. The CDR3 is 12 amino acids. Germline assignment: CDR1 SEHNR and CDR2 FQNEAQ (reference sequence). V dropped 4 bases and J dropped 7 bases, with 11 bases sitting between them. The DNA of the CDR3 is TGTGCCAGCAGCTCAGGGTTCCAGGAGCAGTACTTC. Translated: CASSSGFQEQYF. The full variable domain, in which reference TRBV7-9 and TRBJ2-7 provide the parts outside the CDR3, is DTGVSQNPRHKITKRGQNVTFRCDPISEHNRLYWYRQTLGQGPEFLTYFQNEAQLEKSRLLSDRFSAERPKGSFSTLEIQRTEQGDSAMYLCASSSGFQEQYFGPGTRLTVT.

In its sample, this clone is medium-sized. Its ends do not fully match the called genes, so a read error is possible. The chain links TRBV5-1 to TRBJ2-1, with TRBD1 matching 7 bases. This CDR3 is 15 amino acids long. Germline V gene lookup returns CDR1 SGHRS and CDR2 YFSETQ. This chain's CDR3 is CASSLGDRAYNEQFF. As DNA, the CDR3 is TGTGCCAGCAGCTTAGGCGACAGGGCCTACAATGAGCAGTTCTTC.

The genes are TRBV9 and TRBJ2-7, with D possibly being TRBD2 (6 bases). CDR1 and CDR2 (germline): SGDLS, YYNGEE. This CDR3 region has 14 residues. Trimming left V 4 bases short and J 2 bases short, with 13 bases between. The chain's CDR3 is CASSSTTSPYEQYF. CDR3 DNA sequence: TGTGCCAGCAGCTCGACAACTAGCCCCTACGAGCAGTACTTC.

This chain connects TRBV5-8 to TRBJ1-2; 9 positions agree with TRBD1. V lost 3 bases, J lost 5 bases, and 11 bases stayed unmatched. This CDR3 has 16 residues. Germline CDR1 reads SGHTS; CDR2 reads YDEGEE. The CDR3 protein is CASSSGQGLSPYGYTF. The CDR3 DNA is TGTGCCAGCAGCTCGGGACAGGGTCTCTCGCCTTATGGCTACACCTTC.

For the CDR3, the DNA is TGTGCCAGCAGCCCCCAGGGTATGGAGACCCAGTACTTC. Protein sequence: CASSPQGMETQYF. The chain is built from TRBV11-3 and TRBJ2-5; tentative D call: TRBD1 (5 bases). The CDR3 extends over 13 amino acids. Looked up from germline, CDR1 is SGHNT and CDR2 is YENEEA. Between the trimmed V and J ends, which lost 5 bases and 5 bases, there was a span of 12 bases.

This chain links TRBV6-5 with TRBJ1-1; TRBD1 might be the D (6 bases). The length of the CDR3 is 14 residues. Trimming took off 6 bases at V and 5 bases at J, with 16 bases between the two ends. The germline V gene encodes CDR1 MNHEY and CDR2 SVGAGI. CDR3 sequence: CASSLTGKKTEAFF. CDR3 DNA: TGTGCCAGCAGCCTAACAGGGAAGAAGACTGAAGCTTTCTTT.

Within the sample, this clone is medium-sized. This chain joins TRBV29-1 and TRBJ1-1; D might be TRBD1 (6 bases). The V gene's germline CDR1 is SQVTM and CDR2 ANQGSEA. The CDR3 is 12 residues long. Trimming left V 6 bases short and J 3 bases short, with 11 bases between. The CDR3 nucleotides read TGCAGCGTGGGGGCTTCGGACACTGAAGCTTTCTTT. This translates into CSVGASDTEAFF.

The chain employs TRBV9 and TRBJ2-5, with 8 bases that match TRBD2. With V trimmed by 1 base and J by 3 bases, 14 bases remained unmatched. CDR3 size: 18 residues. CDR1 SGDLS and CDR2 YYNGEE come from the germline V gene. Here the CDR3 DNA reads TGTGCCAGCAGCGTAAGGTCGGGGGGGCGGCCAACGGAAGAGACCCAGTACTTC. This sequence encodes CASSVRSGGRPTEETQYF. Drawing the rest from reference TRBV9 and TRBJ2-5, the complete variable domain is DSGVTQTPKHLITATGQRVTLRCSPRSGDLSVYWYQQSLDQGLQFLIQYYNGEERAKGNILERFSAQQFPDLHSELNLSSLELGDSALYFCASSVRSGGRPTEETQYFGPGTRLLVL.

The rearrangement links TRBV6-6 to TRBJ2-2; maybe TRBD2 (5 bases). Per the germline V gene, CDR1 is MNHNY and CDR2 is SVGAGI (reference sequence). Trimming cost V 1 base and J 9 bases, with 15 bases left between them. This CDR3 comprises 15 residues. The CDR3 DNA sequence: TGTGCCAGCAGTTACTGGACCATAGCGACCAGGGAGCTGTTTTTT. Its translation is CASSYWTIATRELFF.

DNA for the CDR3: TGTGCCAGCAGCGCCGCTAGCGGGGGGGCGTCAGATACGCAGTATTTT. This sequence encodes CASSAASGGASDTQYF. The genes are TRBV9 and TRBJ2-3, with 12 nucleotides matching TRBD2. Germline CDR1 SGDLS, CDR2 YYNGEE. CDR3 length: 16 amino acids. V lost 3 bases to trimming and J lost 4 bases; unmatched junction nucleotides: 6.